A selection of T cell receptor beta chains follows, all from one sample in a study of T cell responses to AZD1222 COVID-19 vaccine. The method was immunoSEQ multiplex PCR; TCRdb's version includes in-frame clones alone and lacks a portion of them. The data hold about 120,000 clones, with 75% to 90% observed a single time. Source: peripheral blood, taken on day 0 of AZD1222 vaccination. The receptors were sampled from an adult in good health. Both conserved end residues are part of each CDR3. A D gene is named only where the DNA matches it firmly. Clone size, where shown, is once, few, many, or a class for clones that have expanded.

size	V	D	J	DNA	CDR3
.	TRBV2	TRBD1	TRBJ2-2	TGTGCCAGCAGTGCCGGGACAGGGAACACCGGGGAGCTGTTTTTT	CASSAGTGNTGELFF
.	TRBV18	.	TRBJ1-1	TGTGCCAGCTCACCCGCCGGAATCGAGGGGAGGACTGAAGCTTTCTTT	CASSPAGIEGRTEAFF
.	TRBV27	TRBD2	TRBJ2-3	TGTGCCAGCAGTTTACGTGCGTTAGCGGGAGGAGTAGATACGCAGTATTTT	CASSLRALAGGVDTQYF
.	TRBV29-1	.	TRBJ1-2	TGCAGCGTTACAAAGGATCCTGCCAACTATGGCTACACCTTC	CSVTKDPANYGYTF
.	TRBV7-9	TRBD1	TRBJ2-7	TGTGCCAGCAGCACATCCGGGACAGGGGCCTACGAGCAGTACTTC	CASSTSGTGAYEQYF
.	TRBV2	.	TRBJ2-5	TGTGCCAGCAGTGAAGGGGGCCAAGAGACCCAGTACTTC	CASSEGGQETQYF
once	TRBV7-9	.	TRBJ2-1	TGTGCCAGCAGTCGTACCGAATCCTCCTACAATGAGCAGTTCTTC	CASSRTESSYNEQFF
.	TRBV11-2	TRBD1	TRBJ1-6	TGTGCCAGCAGCGTGAGGACAGGGGGCAGCTCCTATAATTCACCCCTCCACTTT	CASSVRTGGSSYNSPLHF
.	TRBV4-2	.	TRBJ1-1	TGTGCCAGCAGCCCGGTAGAGGGCCTATACGATGAAGCTTTCTTT	CASSPVEGLYDEAFF
.	TRBV29-1	.	TRBJ1-1	TGCAGCGTTGGGGTAGGTAGCACTGAAGCTTTCTTT	CSVGVGSTEAFF
.	TRBV6-5	.	TRBJ1-2	TGTGCCAGCGCGACGGATAACTATGGCTACACCTTC	CASATDNYGYTF
.	TRBV27	TRBD1	TRBJ1-6	TGTGCCAGCAGTTCGGGGACAGCCCCTAGCTCCTATAATTCACCCCTCCACTTT	CASSSGTAPSSYNSPLHF
.	TRBV30	.	TRBJ1-3	TGTGCCTGGAGTGTGAACGGAAACACCATATATTTT	CAWSVNGNTIYF
.	TRBV9	.	TRBJ2-2	TGTGCCAGCAGCCGTAGGACGAACACCGGGGAGCTGTTTTTT	CASSRRTNTGELFF
.	TRBV12-3/TRBV12-4	.	TRBJ1-2	TGTGCCAGCAGTCCGCGGTCCCAATATGGCTACACCTTC	CASSPRSQYGYTF
.	TRBV5-8	.	TRBJ2-3	TGTGCCAGCAGGCTAGGGGGGGGTCGACAACAAGATACGCAGTATTTT	CASRLGGGRQQDTQYF
.	TRBV6-5	TRBD1	TRBJ2-7	TGTGCCAGCAGATCCGAGGGGGCCTCCTACGAGCAGTACTTC	CASRSEGASYEQYF
.	TRBV27	.	TRBJ2-4	TGTGCCAGCAGTCGGGCCGGGGGCAAAAACATTCAGTACTTC	CASSRAGGKNIQYF
.	TRBV30	.	TRBJ2-7	TGTGCCTGGAGTGTACCCTTTGACGCTTTACCTACCTACGAGCAGTACTTC	CAWSVPFDALPTYEQYF
.	TRBV7-9	.	TRBJ1-2	TGTGCCAGCAGCTCCCAGGGCAACTATGGCTACACCTTC	CASSSQGNYGYTF
.	TRBV4-1	TRBD1	TRBJ1-1	TGCGCCAGCAGCCAGCTGAGGACAGGGTTTGAAGCTTTCTTT	CASSQLRTGFEAFF
once	TRBV19	.	TRBJ1-5	TGTGCCAGTAGTCTTCCCCGCGAGCCCCAGCATTTT	CASSLPREPQHF
.	TRBV4-1	TRBD2	TRBJ2-1	TGCGCCAGCAGCCAAGATCACCCTAGCGGGAGCACCTACAATGAGCAGTTCTTC	CASSQDHPSGSTYNEQFF
.	TRBV7-8	.	TRBJ1-2	TGTGCCAGCAGCCCGACTTCTACAGGAAATGGCTACACCTTC	CASSPTSTGNGYTF
.	TRBV4-1	.	TRBJ1-2	TGCGCCAGCAGCCAAGATCACCAGGCCTATACTCGTTATGGCTACACCTTC	CASSQDHQAYTRYGYTF
.	TRBV6-5	TRBD1	TRBJ1-1	TGTGCCAGCAGAAGAGGGGGCGCGGACACTGAAGCTTTCTTT	CASRRGGADTEAFF
.	TRBV28	TRBD1	TRBJ2-7	TGTGCCAGCAGTTCCCCGGGACAGGGGGGTTACGAGCAGTACTTC	CASSSPGQGGYEQYF
.	TRBV5-1	.	TRBJ2-3	TGCGCCAGCAACAAGGGCCAAGATACGCAGTATTTT	CASNKGQDTQYF
.	TRBV6-1	.	TRBJ1-4	TGTGCCAGCAGTGAAGCAGGAAGGGGAAATGAAAAACTGTTTTTT	CASSEAGRGNEKLFF
.	TRBV5-1	.	TRBJ2-1	TGCGCCAGCAGCTTGGGCTACTACAATGAGCAGTTCTTC	CASSLGYYNEQFF
.	TRBV19	.	TRBJ1-5	TGTGCCAGTAGTCAGGGAAGCAATCAGCCCCAGCATTTT	CASSQGSNQPQHF
.	TRBV28	TRBD2	TRBJ2-2	TGTGCCAGCAGTTTTGGCCGAGGACGCGGGAGGGGGGACACCGGGGAGCTGTTTTTT	CASSFGRGRGRGDTGELFF
.	TRBV7-9	TRBD1	TRBJ1-5	TGTGCCAGCAGCTTCGGAGGGGGCGCCGGGCAGCCCCAGCATTTT	CASSFGGGAGQPQHF
.	TRBV5-5	.	TRBJ1-1	TGTGCCAGCAGCTCGAGGGGACACACTGAAGCTTTCTTT	CASSSRGHTEAFF
.	TRBV7-8	TRBD1	TRBJ1-6	TGTGCCAGCAGCTCCCGGACAGGGAGTAATTCACCCCTCCACTTT	CASSSRTGSNSPLHF
.	TRBV11-3	.	TRBJ2-5	TGTGCCAGCAGCCCAGGGATACAACAAGAGACCCAGTACTTC	CASSPGIQQETQYF
few	TRBV29-1	TRBD2	TRBJ2-7	TGCAGCGTGGAGACTAGCGGGAGCTCCTACGAGCAGTACTTC	CSVETSGSSYEQYF
.	TRBV9	.	TRBJ2-3	TGTGCCAGCAGCGTCGACGGAAGCACAGATACGCAGTATTTT	CASSVDGSTDTQYF
.	TRBV28	.	TRBJ2-1	TGTGCCAGCAGTTCCCAGGGCCCTGGAGATGAGCAGTTCTTC	CASSSQGPGDEQFF
.	TRBV19	.	TRBJ1-6	TGTGCCAGTAGTACACAGGGATTCGATTCACCCCTCCACTTT	CASSTQGFDSPLHF
.	TRBV3-1/TRBV3-2	.	TRBJ1-1	TGTGCCAGCAGCCAGGGACCCCGTGATTGGTCTGAAGCTTTCTTT	CASSQGPRDWSEAFF
.	TRBV21-1	.	TRBJ2-7	TGTGCCAGCAGTGATCCCGGCCACCCGACACAGTACTTC	CASSDPGHPTQYF
few	TRBV12-5	.	TRBJ1-1	TGTGCCGGGGGACGGTACACTGAAGCTTTCTTT	CAGGRYTEAFF
.	TRBV5-1	.	TRBJ2-7	TGCGCCAGCAGTCAAACAGCAGGTGCCTACGAGCAGTACTTC	CASSQTAGAYEQYF